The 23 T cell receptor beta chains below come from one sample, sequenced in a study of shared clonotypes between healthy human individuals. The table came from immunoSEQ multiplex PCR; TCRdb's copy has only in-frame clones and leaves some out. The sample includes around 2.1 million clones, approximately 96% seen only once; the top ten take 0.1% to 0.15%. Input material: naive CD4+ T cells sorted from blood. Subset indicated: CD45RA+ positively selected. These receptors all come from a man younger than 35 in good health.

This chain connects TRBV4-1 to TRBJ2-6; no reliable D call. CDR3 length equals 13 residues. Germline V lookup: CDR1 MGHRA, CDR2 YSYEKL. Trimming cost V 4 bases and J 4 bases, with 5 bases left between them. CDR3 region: CASSPVGANVLTF. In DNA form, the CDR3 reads TGCGCCAGCAGCCCTGTGGGGGCCAACGTCCTGACTTTC.

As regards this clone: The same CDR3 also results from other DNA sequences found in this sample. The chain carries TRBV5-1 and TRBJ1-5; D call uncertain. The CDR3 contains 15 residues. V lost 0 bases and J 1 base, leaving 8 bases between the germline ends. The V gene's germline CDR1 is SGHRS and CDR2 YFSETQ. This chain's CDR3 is CASSLEGNSNQPQHF. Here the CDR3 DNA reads TGCGCCAGCAGCTTGGAAGGGAACAGCAATCAGCCCCAGCATTTT.

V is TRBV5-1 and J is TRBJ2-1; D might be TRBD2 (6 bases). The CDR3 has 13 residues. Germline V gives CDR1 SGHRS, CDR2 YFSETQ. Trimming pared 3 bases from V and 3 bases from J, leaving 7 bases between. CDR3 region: CASSSEGYNEQFF. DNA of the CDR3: TGCGCCAGCAGCTCGGAGGGCTACAATGAGCAGTTCTTC.

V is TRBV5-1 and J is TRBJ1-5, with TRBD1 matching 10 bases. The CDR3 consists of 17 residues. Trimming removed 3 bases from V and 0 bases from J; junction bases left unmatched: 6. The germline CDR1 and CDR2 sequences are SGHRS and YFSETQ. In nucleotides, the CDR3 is TGCGCCAGCAGCTCTGGGACAGGGGACCTTAGCAATCAGCCCCAGCATTTT. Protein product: CASSSGTGDLSNQPQHF.

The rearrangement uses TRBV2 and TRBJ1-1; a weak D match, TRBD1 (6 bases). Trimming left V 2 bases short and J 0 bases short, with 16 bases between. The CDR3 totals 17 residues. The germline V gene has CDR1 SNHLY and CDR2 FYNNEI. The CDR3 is CASSERAQGSMNTEAFF. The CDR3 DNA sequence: TGTGCCAGCAGTGAAAGGGCACAGGGTTCCATGAACACTGAAGCTTTCTTT.

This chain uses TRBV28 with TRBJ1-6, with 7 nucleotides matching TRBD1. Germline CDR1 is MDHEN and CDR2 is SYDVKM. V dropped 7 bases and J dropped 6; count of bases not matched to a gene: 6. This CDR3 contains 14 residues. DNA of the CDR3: TGTGCCAGCACACCGGGACAGTTTAATTCACCCCTCCACTTT. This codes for CASTPGQFNSPLHF.

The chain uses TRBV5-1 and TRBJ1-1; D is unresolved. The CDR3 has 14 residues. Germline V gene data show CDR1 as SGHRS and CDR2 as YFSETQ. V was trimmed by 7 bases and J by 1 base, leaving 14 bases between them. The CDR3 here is CASGSSVGNTEAFF. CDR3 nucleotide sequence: TGCGCCAGCGGTTCCAGTGTGGGGAACACTGAAGCTTTCTTT.

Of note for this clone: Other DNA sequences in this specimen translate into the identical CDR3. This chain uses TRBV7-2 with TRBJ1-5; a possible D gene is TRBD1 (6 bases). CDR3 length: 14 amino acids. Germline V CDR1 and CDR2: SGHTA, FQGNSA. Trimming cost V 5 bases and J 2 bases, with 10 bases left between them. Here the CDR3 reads CASSPRGGNQPQHF. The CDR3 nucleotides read TGTGCCAGCAGCCCCAGGGGTGGCAATCAGCCCCAGCATTTT.

CDR3: CASSQEGGPKPYEQYF. Written as DNA, the CDR3 is TGCGCCAGCAGCCAAGAAGGAGGGCCGAAGCCTTACGAGCAGTACTTC. The V gene is TRBV4-3, the J gene TRBJ2-7; D is perhaps TRBD2 (6 bases). CDR3 length equals 16 residues. Trimming took off 0 bases at V and 4 bases at J, with 16 bases between the two ends. The germline V gene encodes CDR1 LGHNA and CDR2 YSLEER.

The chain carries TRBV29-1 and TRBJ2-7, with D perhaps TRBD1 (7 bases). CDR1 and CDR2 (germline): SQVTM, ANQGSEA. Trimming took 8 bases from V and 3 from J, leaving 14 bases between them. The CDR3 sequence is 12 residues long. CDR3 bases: TGCAGCACCCGACAGGGACTCTACGAGCAGTACTTC. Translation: CSTRQGLYEQYF.

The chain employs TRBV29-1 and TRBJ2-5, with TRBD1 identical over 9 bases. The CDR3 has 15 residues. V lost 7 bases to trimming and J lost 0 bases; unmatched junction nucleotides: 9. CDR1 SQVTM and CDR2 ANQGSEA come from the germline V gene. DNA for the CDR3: TGCAGCGCCCGAGAGGGGACAGGGAACCAAGAGACCCAGTACTTC. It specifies CSAREGTGNQETQYF.

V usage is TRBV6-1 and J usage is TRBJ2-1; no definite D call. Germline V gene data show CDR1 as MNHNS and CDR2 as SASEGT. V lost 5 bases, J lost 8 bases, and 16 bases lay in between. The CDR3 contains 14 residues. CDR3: CASSTLGGMHEQFF. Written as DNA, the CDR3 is TGTGCCAGCAGTACGCTTGGCGGCATGCATGAGCAGTTCTTC.

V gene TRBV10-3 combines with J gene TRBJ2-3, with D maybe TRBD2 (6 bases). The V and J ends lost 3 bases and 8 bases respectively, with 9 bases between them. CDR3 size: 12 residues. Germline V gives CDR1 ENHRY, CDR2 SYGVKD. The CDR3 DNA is TGTGCCATCAGTGACGGTAGCGGTACGCAGTATTTT. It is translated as CAISDGSGTQYF.

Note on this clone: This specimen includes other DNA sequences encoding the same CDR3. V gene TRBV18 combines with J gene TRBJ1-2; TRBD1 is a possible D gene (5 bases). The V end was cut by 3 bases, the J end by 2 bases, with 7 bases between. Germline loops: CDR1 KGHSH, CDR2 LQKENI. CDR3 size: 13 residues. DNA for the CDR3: TGTGCCAGCTCACCGGGGGAAAACTATGGCTACACCTTC. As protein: CASSPGENYGYTF.

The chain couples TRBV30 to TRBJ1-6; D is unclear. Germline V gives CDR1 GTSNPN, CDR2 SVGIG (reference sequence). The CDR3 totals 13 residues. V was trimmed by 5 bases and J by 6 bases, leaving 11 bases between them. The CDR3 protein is CAWAEARNSPLHF. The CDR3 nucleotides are TGTGCCTGGGCGGAGGCCCGTAATTCACCCCTCCACTTT.

The CDR3 region is CASLSGGRAEAFF. CDR3 DNA sequence: TGTGCCAGCCTCTCTGGGGGAAGGGCTGAAGCTTTCTTT. V is TRBV28 and J is TRBJ1-1; D might be TRBD1 (5 bases). CDR3 length: 13 amino acids. The germline V gene encodes CDR1 MDHEN and CDR2 SYDVKM. Trimming pared 8 bases from V and 6 bases from J, leaving 16 bases between.

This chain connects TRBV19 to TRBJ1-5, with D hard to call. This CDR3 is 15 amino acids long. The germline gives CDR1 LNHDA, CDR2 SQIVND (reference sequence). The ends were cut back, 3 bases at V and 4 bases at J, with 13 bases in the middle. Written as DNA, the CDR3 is TGTGCCAGTAGTATGGGTGGCAGGTGGAATCAGCCCCAGCATTTT. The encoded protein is CASSMGGRWNQPQHF. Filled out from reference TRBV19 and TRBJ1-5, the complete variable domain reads DGGITQSPKYLFRKEGQNVTLSCEQNLNHDAMYWYRQDPGQGLRLIYYSQIVNDFQKGDIAEGYSVSREKKESFPLTVTSAQKNPTAFYLCASSMGGRWNQPQHFGDGTRLSIL.

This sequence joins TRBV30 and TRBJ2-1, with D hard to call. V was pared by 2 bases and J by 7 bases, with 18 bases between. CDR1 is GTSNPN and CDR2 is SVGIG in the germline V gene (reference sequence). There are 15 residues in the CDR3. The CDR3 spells CAWSLVLPLTNEQFF. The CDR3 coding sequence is TGTGCCTGGAGTCTCGTCTTGCCCCTAACAAATGAGCAGTTCTTC. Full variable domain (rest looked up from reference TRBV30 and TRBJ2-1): SQTIHQWPATLVQPVGSPLSLECTVEGTSNPNLYWYRQAAGRGLQLLFYSVGIGQISSEVPQNLSASRPQDRQFILSSKKLLLSDSGFYLCAWSLVLPLTNEQFFGPGTRLTVL.

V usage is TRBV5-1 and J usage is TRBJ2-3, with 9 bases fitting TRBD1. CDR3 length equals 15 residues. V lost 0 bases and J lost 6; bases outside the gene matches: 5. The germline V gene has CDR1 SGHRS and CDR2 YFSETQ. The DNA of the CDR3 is TGCGCCAGCAGCTTGGTGGGACAGGGCTATGATACGCAGTATTTT. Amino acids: CASSLVGQGYDTQYF.

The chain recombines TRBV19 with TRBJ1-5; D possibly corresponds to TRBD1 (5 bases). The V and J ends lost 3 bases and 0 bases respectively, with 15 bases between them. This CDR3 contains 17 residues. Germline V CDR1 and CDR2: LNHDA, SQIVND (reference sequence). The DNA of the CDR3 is TGTGCCAGTAGTATGGGCGGGGCCAGCTATAGCAATCAGCCCCAGCATTTT. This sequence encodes CASSMGGASYSNQPQHF.

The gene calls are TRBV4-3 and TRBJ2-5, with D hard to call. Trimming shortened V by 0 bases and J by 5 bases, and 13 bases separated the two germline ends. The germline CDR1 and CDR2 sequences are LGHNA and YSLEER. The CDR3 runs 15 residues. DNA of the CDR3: TGCGCCAGCAGCCAAGATCTAACGGGCTATGAGACCCAGTACTTC. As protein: CASSQDLTGYETQYF.

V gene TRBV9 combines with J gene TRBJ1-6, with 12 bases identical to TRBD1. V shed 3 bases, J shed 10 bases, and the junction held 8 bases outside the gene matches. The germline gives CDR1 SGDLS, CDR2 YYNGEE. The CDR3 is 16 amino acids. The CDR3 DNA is TGTGCCAGCAGCGCACAACCCGGGACAGGGGGCTCACCCCTCCACTTT. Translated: CASSAQPGTGGSPLHF.

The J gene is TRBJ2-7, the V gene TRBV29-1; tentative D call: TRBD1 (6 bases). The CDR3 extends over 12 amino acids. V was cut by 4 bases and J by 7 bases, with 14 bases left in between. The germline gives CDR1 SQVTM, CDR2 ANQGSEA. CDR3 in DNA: TGCAGCGTTGGAGCCCGACAGGCTGAGCAGTACTTC. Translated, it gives CSVGARQAEQYF.